The T cell receptor beta chain described here comes from a study of identical twins. This clonotype was detected many times. MiXCR, run by TCRdb on the 5' RACE reads, gives a single entry per CDR3 protein. The data contain around 100,000 distinct CDR3 sequences, 5.9% of them singletons. V shed 7 bases, J shed 6 bases, and the junction held 8 bases outside the gene matches. This CDR3 has 14 residues. This clonotype was obtained from a woman in her forties or fifties in good health. The chain joins TRBV12-3 or TRBV12-4 to TRBJ2-2; TRBD2 aligns across 7 bases. The sample taken for sequencing was memory T cells sorted from blood. In nucleotides, the CDR3 is TGTGCCAGCAAAAGGGAGGGTTTGGCCGGGGAGCTGTTTTTT. Translating it yields CASKREGLAGELFF.